Sequencing of this T cell receptor beta chain was carried out in a study of low-dose radiotherapy and immunotherapy resistance in tumors. Time point described: before trial treatment. The CDR3 length is 16 residues. Trimming pared 1 base from V and 4 bases from J, leaving 16 bases between. Germline CDR1 and CDR2: MGHRA and YSYEKL. Alpha and beta chains were covered, as first-strand cDNA relied on TRAV- and TRBV-specific primers. TCRs were amplified for around 21 PCR cycles with a constant-region primer and V-primer adapter. TCRdb analysed the reads with MiXCR anew, one entry per CDR3 protein. Of 85,000 to 95,000 distinct CDR3 sequences in the sample, 9.4% were seen once.

The starting material was PBMCs, obtained before treatment. The receptor's source is a male donor with prostate cancer. The chain employs TRBV4-1 and TRBJ1-2; D is unresolved. The CDR3 loop reads CASSQVDSRAPYGYTF. The DNA for the CDR3 is TGCGCCAGCAGCCAAGTCGATTCCCGGGCCCCCTATGGCTACACCTTC.